This T cell receptor beta chain appears in the sequencing data of a study of blood T cell repertoires in COVID-19. Study overall: COVID-19 samples, acute and convalescent, were from the United States, Italy and Spain. The analysed material was cDNA or gDNA that came from T cells, B-cell-depleted T cells, or PBMCs.

The CDR3 is 14 amino acids. V trimming: 9 bases; J trimming: 7 bases; junction bases outside the gene matches: 10. CDR1 is LGHNA and CDR2 is YSLEER in the germline V gene. In the source study's methods: The assay estimated nucleated cells by amplifying reference gene primers. The method was immunoSEQ multiplex PCR; TCRdb's version includes in-frame clones alone and lacks a portion of them. The DNA was the basis for D and trimming; V, J and clone size are from that table. The sample includes 100,000 to 150,000 clones, about three quarters of them seen just once. The V and J genes are TRBV4-3 and TRBJ1-4; 8 bases align to TRBD1. This clonotype was sampled from a woman in her 70s with acute or convalescent COVID-19. Specimen: peripheral blood. CDR3 region: CASTPDRGGEKLFF. Here the CDR3 DNA reads TGCGCCAGTACCCCCGACAGGGGCGGTGAAAAACTGTTTTTT.